This T cell receptor (beta chain) was found in a study of low-dose radiotherapy and immunotherapy resistance in tumors. TRAV- and TRBV-specific primers primed first-strand cDNA, covering alpha and beta chains. TCRs were amplified for roughly 20 PCR cycles with a constant-region primer and V-primer adapter. TCRdb recomputed calls from the reads with MiXCR, one row per CDR3 protein. The table records 100,000 or so distinct CDR3 sequences, under 25% of them present only once. V was pared by 8 bases and J by 1 base, with 10 bases of the junction left unmatched. The CDR3 is 15 amino acids. This clonotype has a count of ten or more. Time point: after trial treatment. This sample's treatment: LDRT plus nivolumab, ipilimumab, low-dose cyclophosphamide and aspirin (RACIN trial). Treatment of the donors consisted of nivolumab and ipilimumab (plus aspirin, low-dose cyclophosphamide and low-dose radiotherapy).

This chain connects TRBV12-3 or TRBV12-4 to TRBJ2-5; TRBD1 aligns across 7 bases. The sample here was PBMCs, taken after low-dose radiotherapy plus immunotherapy. The origin of this receptor is a male donor with prostate cancer. The CDR3 spells CASSGDRLLQETQYF. CDR3 bases: TGTGCCAGCTCTGGGGACAGACTACTCCAAGAGACCCAGTACTTC.